Presented here are 26 T cell receptor beta chains from one specimen sequenced in a study of sequential checkpoint blockade in melanoma. Produced via immunoSEQ multiplex PCR; TCRdb's table is partial and in-frame only. The sample lists more than 6,000 clones; approximately 21% were seen once. Treatment of the sample: randomized to nivolumab then ipilimumab (arm A) or the reverse (arm B). The starting material was tumor tissue (inferred from file names), obtained from a patient given nivolumab and ipilimumab in sequence. These TCRs come from a human donor with melanoma.

The table lists this clone with a few counts. The rearrangement joins TRBV6-1 to TRBJ1-3; unclear D gene. Germline V gene data show CDR1 as MNHNS and CDR2 as SASEGT. V lost 1 base, J lost 3 bases, and 4 bases lay in between. The CDR3 covers 13 residues. CDR3 in amino acids: CASSEVYGNTIYF. The CDR3 DNA reads as TGTGCCAGCAGTGAAGTTTATGGAAACACCATATATTTT.

The J gene is TRBJ1-2, the V gene TRBV11-3; the D gene is possibly TRBD1 (6 bases). The CDR3 runs to 17 residues. Germline CDR1 SGHNT, CDR2 YENEEA. V lost 2 bases and J 5 bases, leaving 21 bases between the germline ends. The CDR3 DNA sequence: TGTGCCAGCAGCTTATGGGCTGGACAGTCCACTTTTTATGGCTACACCTTC. It codes for CASSLWAGQSTFYGYTF.

This clone is deemed medium-sized. The J gene is TRBJ2-4, the V gene TRBV11-3; 10 bases are shared with TRBD1. In germline, CDR1 is SGHNT, CDR2 YENEEA. There are 17 residues in the CDR3. The J segment lost 3 bases and the V segment lost 2 bases, leaving 7 bases of the junction unmatched. CDR3 residues: CASSLLTGGSVKNIQYF. The CDR3, as DNA: TGTGCCAGCAGCTTATTGACAGGGGGCAGCGTCAAAAACATTCAGTACTTC.

V gene TRBV30 combines with J gene TRBJ1-2, with 7 bases identical to TRBD1. Germline V gene lookup returns CDR1 GTSNPN and CDR2 SVGIG (reference sequence). The V and J ends lost 0 bases and 4 bases, in that order; junction bases with no gene match: 5. The CDR3 length is 14 residues. The CDR3 sequence: CAWSVGGASYGYTF. The CDR3 bases are TGTGCCTGGAGTGTAGGGGGCGCGTCCTATGGCTACACCTTC.

The chain couples TRBV14 to TRBJ2-1, with TRBD2 matching over 7 bases. Germline CDR1 SGHDN, CDR2 FVKESK. This CDR3 contains 17 residues. V lost 4 bases and J lost 7; bases outside the gene matches: 16. The CDR3 sequence is CASSPRGGVDGLNEQFF. CDR3 coding DNA: TGTGCCAGCAGCCCTCGGGGAGGGGTCGACGGTTTAAATGAGCAGTTCTTC.

This clone was found a few times. The rearrangement links TRBV6-8 to TRBJ2-7; TRBD1 matches at 7 bases. There are 15 residues in the CDR3. The trim removed 10 bases at V and 1 base at J, leaving 13 bases unmatched. In germline, CDR1 is MNHGY, CDR2 SAAAGT. CDR3: CAIRGAGTASYEQYF. CDR3 nucleotide sequence: TGTGCCATCAGAGGGGCCGGGACAGCTTCCTACGAGCAGTACTTC.

By sample fraction, this clone is large. CDR3 in amino acids: CASSEVGSTGELFF. The CDR3, as DNA: TGTGCCAGCAGTGAAGTGGGCAGCACCGGGGAGCTGTTTTTT. The rearrangement uses TRBV6-1 and TRBJ2-2; D is ambiguous. Germline CDR1 is MNHNS and CDR2 is SASEGT. The CDR3 loop spans 14 amino acids. The V and J ends lost 1 base and 4 bases respectively, with 7 bases between them.

This clone has a count of ten or more. The rearrangement joins TRBV9 to TRBJ2-5; 7 bases match TRBD2. The CDR3 loop spans 17 amino acids. Germline CDR1 SGDLS, CDR2 YYNGEE. Germline trimming cut 5 bases from V and 5 bases from J; bases unmatched to any gene: 18. The CDR3 reads CASSVLEGGQFSETQYF. CDR3 nucleotide sequence: TGTGCCAGCAGTGTTTTGGAGGGAGGGCAATTTTCGGAGACCCAGTACTTC.

This chain uses TRBV19 with TRBJ2-1; D uncertain. Germline V gene lookup returns CDR1 LNHDA and CDR2 SQIVND (reference sequence). The CDR3 loop spans 18 amino acids. V lost 2 bases to trimming and J lost 2 bases, with 19 bases between them. The CDR3 here is CASSISILLAVTYNEQFF. CDR3 nucleotide sequence: TGTGCCAGTAGTATATCCATCCTCCTCGCGGTTACCTACAATGAGCAGTTCTTC.

By proportion, this clone is medium-sized. V usage is TRBV6-8 and J usage is TRBJ1-3; D gene uncertain. The length of the CDR3 is 16 residues. V gave up 5 bases and J gave up 0 bases, with 14 bases separating them. CDR1 and CDR2 (germline): MNHGY, SAAAGT. The DNA of the CDR3 is TGTGCCAGCAGTCCGATCGGCCCTAGCTCTGGAAACACCATATATTTT. Protein sequence: CASSPIGPSSGNTIYF.

This CDR3 is CASSYSGLASYEQYF. The CDR3 nucleotides are TGTGCCAGCAGTTACTCGGGACTAGCGTCCTACGAGCAGTACTTC. The chain recombines TRBV6-8 with TRBJ2-7; TRBD2 agrees at 10 bases. The length of the CDR3 is 15 residues. V dropped 0 bases and J dropped 1; count of bases not matched to a gene: 0. Germline V lookup: CDR1 MNHGY, CDR2 SAAAGT.

The chain recombines TRBV14 with TRBJ2-7; D uncertain. The germline gives CDR1 SGHDN, CDR2 FVKESK. V lost 0 bases to trimming and J lost 2 bases, with 14 bases between them. The CDR3 runs 16 residues. This CDR3 is CASSQDRAQRPYEQYF. The CDR3 DNA reads as TGTGCCAGCAGCCAAGATCGGGCACAGAGGCCCTACGAGCAGTACTTC.

In this sample, this clone turned up a few times. The V call is TRBV9, the J call TRBJ2-3, with TRBD2 identical over 7 bases. Germline V gene data show CDR1 as SGDLS and CDR2 as YYNGEE. This CDR3 has 17 amino acids. Trimming removed 5 bases from V and 12 bases from J; junction bases left unmatched: 24. The CDR3, as DNA: TGTGCCAGCAGTGACTGGTTATCGGCTAGCGGATTTCCGCCACAGTATTTT. As protein: CASSDWLSASGFPPQYF.

This chain connects TRBV29-1 to TRBJ2-3, with D maybe TRBD2 (5 bases). Looked up from germline, CDR1 is SQVTM and CDR2 is ANQGSEA. Trimming removed 1 base at V and 5 bases at J, with 7 bases between. The CDR3 extends over 12 amino acids. Written as DNA, the CDR3 is TGCAGCGTTGAAGTAGGGAGAGATACGCAGTATTTT. It yields the protein CSVEVGRDTQYF.

The CDR3 loop reads CASSRQLGASGNTIYF. The CDR3 coding sequence is TGTGCCAGCAGCCGACAGCTCGGGGCTTCAGGAAACACCATATATTTT. The chain employs TRBV11-3 and TRBJ1-3; D possibly corresponds to TRBD1 (5 bases). Per the germline V gene, CDR1 is SGHNT and CDR2 is YENEEA. V lost 5 bases and J lost 4, with 18 bases in between. There are 16 residues in the CDR3.

Only a few counts were recorded for this clone. The chain carries TRBV18 and TRBJ2-7, with 14 nucleotides matching TRBD2. This CDR3 is 22 amino acids long. Germline CDR1 KGHSH, CDR2 LQKENI. Trimming cost V 1 base and J 8 bases; bases outside gene matches: 25. The CDR3 sequence is CASSPLFWDRSSGLAGDPKQYF. CDR3 bases: TGTGCCAGCTCACCACTTTTCTGGGACAGATCGTCGGGACTAGCGGGAGATCCCAAGCAGTACTTC.

This clone is categorized as medium-sized. This sequence joins TRBV10-3 and TRBJ2-1; possibly TRBD1 for D (5 bases). V was clipped by 0 bases and J by 8 bases, with 11 bases between them. CDR1 ENHRY and CDR2 SYGVKD come from the germline V gene. The CDR3 runs 14 residues. As DNA, the CDR3 is TGTGCCATCAGTGAGTCGACAGATTTAGATGAGCAGTTCTTC. Its protein is CAISESTDLDEQFF.

The rearrangement uses TRBV28 and TRBJ2-6; D unclear. Germline V CDR1 and CDR2: MDHEN, SYDVKM. CDR3 length: 16 amino acids. Between the trimmed V and J ends, which lost 2 bases and 2 bases, there was a span of 10 bases. DNA for the CDR3: TGTGCCAGCAGTTTAATCCCCAAAACTGGGGCCAACGTCCTGACTTTC. This sequence encodes CASSLIPKTGANVLTF.

This chain links TRBV5-1 with TRBJ1-4; tentatively, D is TRBD1 (5 bases). The CDR3 length is 14 residues. The germline CDR1 and CDR2 sequences are SGHRS and YFSETQ. Trimming removed 4 bases from V and 5 bases from J, with 12 bases in between. CDR3 DNA sequence: TGCGCCAGCAGCCCGGGGAGGGGAAATGAAAAACTGTTTTTT. It is translated as CASSPGRGNEKLFF. Full variable domain (missing parts from reference TRBV5-1 and TRBJ1-4): KAGVTQTPRYLIKTRGQQVTLSCSPISGHRSVSWYQQTPGQGLQFLFEYFSETQRNKGNFPGRFSGRQFSNSRSEMNVSTLELGDSALYLCASSPGRGNEKLFFGSGTQLSVL.

This clone has at least ten counts. The chain employs TRBV9 and TRBJ2-7; D gene uncertain. The V gene's germline CDR1 is SGDLS and CDR2 YYNGEE. V was trimmed by 0 bases and J by 3 bases, leaving 13 bases between them. The CDR3 is 15 residues long. The CDR3 DNA follows: TGTGCCAGCAGCGTAGTGGCGGATTATGGCTACGAGCAGTACTTC. It translates to CASSVVADYGYEQYF.

The chain links TRBV7-2 to TRBJ2-1; D not certain. V lost 1 base, J lost 9 bases, and 10 bases lay in between. The CDR3 covers 13 residues. Per germline, CDR1 SGHTA and CDR2 FQGNSA. CDR3 protein: CASSLGVALEQFF. CDR3 bases: TGTGCCAGCAGCTTAGGCGTCGCGCTTGAGCAGTTCTTC.

This clone was counted at least ten times. The V and J genes are TRBV6-8 and TRBJ1-5, with 10 positions matching TRBD1. Germline V gene sequence: CDR1 MNHGY, CDR2 SAAAGT. The V segment lost 0 bases and the J segment 2 bases; nucleotides outside the gene matches: 16. The CDR3 runs 21 residues. The chain's CDR3 is CASSYSGTGDRGVIGNQPQHF. As DNA, the CDR3 is TGTGCCAGCAGTTACTCGGGGACTGGGGACAGGGGTGTAATTGGCAATCAGCCCCAGCATTTT.

The CDR3 protein is CASSRTGVTDTQYF. The CDR3 coding sequence is TGTGCCAGCAGCCGTACAGGGGTTACAGATACGCAGTATTTT. The chain joins TRBV11-3 to TRBJ2-3; 7 positions agree with TRBD1. The germline V gene encodes CDR1 SGHNT and CDR2 YENEEA. The CDR3 is made up of 14 amino acids. V lost 5 bases to trimming and J lost 3 bases; unmatched junction nucleotides: 5.

V and J are TRBV9 and TRBJ1-1; TRBD1 is a possible D gene (6 bases). Germline V gene sequence: CDR1 SGDLS, CDR2 YYNGEE. CDR3 length equals 14 residues. V lost 7 bases and J 3 bases, leaving 16 bases between the germline ends. The DNA of the CDR3 is TGTGCCAGCTCAGCTCAGGGGACTTACACTGAAGCTTTCTTT. As protein: CASSAQGTYTEAFF.

This chain links TRBV18 with TRBJ1-2, with D perhaps TRBD1 (5 bases). Germline values: CDR1 KGHSH, CDR2 LQKENI. The CDR3 extends over 15 amino acids. Trimming pared 0 bases from V and 4 bases from J, leaving 12 bases between. CDR3 bases: TGTGCCAGCTCACCACCGCGAAGCGGGACCTATGGCTACACCTTC. This sequence encodes CASSPPRSGTYGYTF. The whole variable domain, remainder taken from reference TRBV18 and TRBJ1-2, is NAGVMQNPRHLVRRRGQEARLRCSPMKGHSHVYWYRQLPEEGLKFMVYLQKENIIDESGMPKERFSAEFPKEGPSILRIQQVVRGDSAAYFCASSPPRSGTYGYTFGSGTRLTVV.

The J gene is TRBJ2-7, the V gene TRBV5-1; D may be TRBD1 or TRBD2 (5 bases each). There are 15 residues in the CDR3. Germline V CDR1 and CDR2: SGHRS, YFSETQ. V was trimmed by 4 bases and J by 0 bases, leaving 14 bases between them. This CDR3 reads CASSLGTLFSYEQYF. The CDR3 DNA is TGCGCCAGCAGCCTTGGGACCCTTTTCTCCTACGAGCAGTACTTC.